Listed here is a single T cell receptor (beta chain). The data were taken from a study of preoperative IRX-2 immunotherapy in early breast cancer. TCRdb's copy holds only in-frame clones and misses some; the assay was immunoSEQ multiplex PCR. The sample includes around 62,000 clones, roughly 95% seen only once; the top ten take approximately 1.8%. Treatment in this sample: preoperative locoregional IRX-2 cytokine immunotherapy. Samples came from a phase Ib trial of preoperative locoregional IRX-2 cytokine immunotherapy. The CDR3 runs to 12 residues. V shed 6 bases and J shed 6 bases, with 11 bases lying between them. The germline CDR1 and CDR2 sequences are MDHEN and SYDVKM.

Collection of the sample occurred from a patient treated with IRX-2 immunotherapy. The chain combines TRBV28 with TRBJ1-1; D is ambiguous. The clonotype originates from a human donor with breast cancer. The CDR3 DNA reads as TGTGCCAGCAGACCCCGGAGGGCTGAAGCTTTCTTT. This sequence encodes CASRPRRAEAFF.